This paragraph covers one T cell receptor (beta chain) sequence. Antigen unknown. These data belong to a study of post-analysis software for immune sequencing data. Study-wide context: Relapsing-remitting, secondary progressive and progressive-relapsing forms of multiple sclerosis all featured among disease courses. The study's findings and limits: Controls showed lower frequencies than patients for several TRBV segments, and TRBV5-6, TRBV5-1 and TRBV20-1 were among these. When the samples were clustered directly with F measure, those that had been prepared in the same batch showed strong co-clustering.

Prepared TCR beta cDNA libraries contained unique molecular identifiers. Once about 0.95 to 10 million T cells were used, roughly 0.5 million cDNA molecules resulted. Via MiXCR, TCRdb re-called the PCR reads, giving one row per CDR3 protein. The sample lists 350,000 to 450,000 distinct CDR3 sequences, roughly 38% occurring once. The CDR3 has 14 amino acids. Trimming cost V 5 bases and J 0 bases, with 10 bases left between them. Germline V gives CDR1 SGHTA, CDR2 FQGTGA. The V and J genes are TRBV7-3 and TRBJ2-5; D is uncertain. What was sequenced was blood. The sequence was collected from a girl aged 2-10 years with multiple sclerosis. Here the CDR3 DNA reads TGTGCCAGCAGCCAAGATGGGTACCAAGAGACCCAGTACTTC. Its translation: CASSQDGYQETQYF.